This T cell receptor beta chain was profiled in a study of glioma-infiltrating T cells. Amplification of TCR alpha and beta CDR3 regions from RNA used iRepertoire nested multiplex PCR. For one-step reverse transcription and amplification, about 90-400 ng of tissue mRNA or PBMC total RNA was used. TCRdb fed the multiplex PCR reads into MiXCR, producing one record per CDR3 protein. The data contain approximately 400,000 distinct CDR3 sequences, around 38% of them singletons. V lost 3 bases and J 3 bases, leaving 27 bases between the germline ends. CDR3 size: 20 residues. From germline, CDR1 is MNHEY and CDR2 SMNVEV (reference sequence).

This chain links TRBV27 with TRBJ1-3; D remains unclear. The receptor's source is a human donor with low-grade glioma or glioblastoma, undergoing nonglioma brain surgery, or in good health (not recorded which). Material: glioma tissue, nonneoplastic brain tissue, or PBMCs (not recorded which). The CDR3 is CASSLPRGLMADSFGNTIYF. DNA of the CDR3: TGTGCCAGCAGTTTGCCTCGAGGCCTCATGGCTGACTCTTTTGGAAACACCATATATTTT.